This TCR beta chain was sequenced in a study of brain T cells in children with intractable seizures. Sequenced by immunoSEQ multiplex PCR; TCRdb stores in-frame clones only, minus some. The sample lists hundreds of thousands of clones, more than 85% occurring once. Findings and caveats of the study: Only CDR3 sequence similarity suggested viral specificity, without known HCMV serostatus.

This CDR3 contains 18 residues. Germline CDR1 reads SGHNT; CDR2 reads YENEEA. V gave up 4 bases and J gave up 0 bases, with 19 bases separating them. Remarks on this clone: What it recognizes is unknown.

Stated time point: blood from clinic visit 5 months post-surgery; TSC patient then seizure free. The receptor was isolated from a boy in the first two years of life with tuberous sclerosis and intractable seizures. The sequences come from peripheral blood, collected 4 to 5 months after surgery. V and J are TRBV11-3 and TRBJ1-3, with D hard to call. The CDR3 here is CASSSRQGKNRSGNTIYF. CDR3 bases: TGTGCCAGCAGCTCCCGCCAAGGGAAGAATCGCTCTGGAAACACCATATATTTT.